This is a list of T cell receptor beta chains from one sample in a study of cytomegalovirus exposure and HLA in healthy donors. Only in-frame clones appear in the TCRdb table, and some are missing; sequencing was by immunoSEQ multiplex PCR. Found here are over 200,000 clones, more than 70% of them singletons; the top ten hold roughly 1.3%. The sample comprised PBMCs. Receptor source: a human donor in good health. Both conserved end residues are part of each CDR3. D genes are given only for firm matches. Rows give clone size only sometimes, using once, few, many, or a class for an expanded clone.

d_gene,abundance,len,v_gene,j_gene,CDR3aa,CDR3nt
-,once,13,TRBV6-6,TRBJ2-7,CASSLSDSHEQYF,TGTGCCAGCAGTTTATCGGACAGCCACGAGCAGTACTTC
-,-,11,TRBV20-1,TRBJ2-7,CSANEHYEQYF,TGCAGTGCAAATGAACACTACGAGCAGTACTTC
-,-,14,TRBV7-2,TRBJ2-7,CASSLDWGLSEQYF,TGTGCCAGCAGCTTAGATTGGGGGCTTAGCGAGCAGTACTTC
TRBD2,-,15,TRBV10-2,TRBJ2-1,CASSGVGTNPYEQFF,TGCGCCAGCAGCGGTGTAGGGACTAACCCATATGAGCAGTTCTTC
TRBD2,-,13,TRBV29-1,TRBJ2-3,CSVVSGTTGTQYF,TGCAGCGTTGTAAGCGGGACCACCGGAACGCAGTATTTT
TRBD1,-,16,TRBV7-9,TRBJ2-7,CASSLVGGDRDYEQYF,TGTGCCAGCAGCTTAGTGGGGGGGGACAGGGACTACGAGCAGTACTTC
-,-,13,TRBV7-2,TRBJ1-1,CASSYRGNTEAFF,TGTGCCAGCAGCTACCGCGGGAACACTGAAGCTTTCTTT
-,-,15,TRBV15,TRBJ1-5,CATSSGPGGNQPQHF,TGTGCCACCAGCAGCGGGCCGGGAGGCAATCAGCCCCAGCATTTT
TRBD2,-,15,TRBV28,TRBJ2-7,CASSQTSGSSDEQYF,TGTGCCAGCAGCCAGACTAGCGGGAGTAGCGACGAGCAGTACTTC
TRBD1,-,17,TRBV30,TRBJ2-2,CAWTKETGTANTGELFF,TGTGCCTGGACGAAAGAGACCGGGACAGCGAACACCGGGGAGCTGTTTTTT
TRBD1,-,18,TRBV7-8,TRBJ2-6,CASSQGQGAAIGANVLTF,TGTGCCAGCAGCCAGGGACAGGGGGCAGCTATCGGAGCCAACGTCCTGACTTTC
TRBD2,-,15,TRBV30,TRBJ2-7,CAWSVGLAGTYEQYF,TGTGCCTGGAGTGTAGGACTAGCGGGGACCTACGAGCAGTACTTC
TRBD1,once,17,TRBV28,TRBJ1-5,CASNSDRGDYSNQPQHF,TGTGCCAGCAATTCGGACAGGGGGGATTATAGCAATCAGCCCCAGCATTTT
TRBD2,-,16,TRBV5-1,TRBJ2-3,CASSPGTSGLTDTQYF,TGCGCCAGCAGCCCTGGGACTAGCGGTCTCACAGATACGCAGTATTTT
-,-,11,TRBV29-1,TRBJ2-7,CSVLSVGGQYF,TGCAGCGTTCTCTCCGTCGGGGGTCAGTACTTC
-,-,13,TRBV30,TRBJ1-2,CAWKETGSYGYTF,TGTGCCTGGAAAGAAACAGGGTCTTATGGCTACACCTTC
-,-,13,TRBV28,TRBJ2-3,CASSPGHTDTQYF,TGTGCCAGCAGCCCGGGTCACACAGATACGCAGTATTTT
-,-,16,TRBV4-2,TRBJ1-3,CASSQEPGQTGNTIYF,TGTGCCAGCAGCCAAGAACCGGGACAAACTGGAAACACCATATATTTT
TRBD1,-,17,TRBV27,TRBJ2-1,CASSLFTGGAPGNEQFF,TGTGCCAGCAGTTTATTTACAGGGGGCGCCCCGGGGAATGAGCAGTTCTTC
-,few,14,TRBV28,TRBJ1-1,CASSLIEGRTEAFF,TGTGCCAGCAGTTTAATCGAGGGTAGGACTGAAGCTTTCTTT
-,few,18,TRBV7-9,TRBJ1-1,CASSPPPGQLFMNTEAFF,TGTGCCAGCAGTCCTCCGCCGGGACAACTTTTCATGAACACTGAAGCTTTCTTT
TRBD2,-,16,TRBV30,TRBJ2-1,CAWNPGYSGSTNEQFF,TGTGCCTGGAACCCCGGGTATAGCGGGAGTACAAATGAGCAGTTCTTC
-,-,11,TRBV30,TRBJ2-7,CAWTFSGEQYF,TGTGCCTGGACCTTTAGTGGCGAGCAGTACTTC
TRBD2,-,16,TRBV15,TRBJ2-1,CATSRAAGASYNEQFF,TGTGCCACCAGCAGAGCGGCGGGAGCTTCCTACAATGAGCAGTTCTTC
-,-,12,TRBV5-1,TRBJ1-2,CASRLPNYGYTF,TGCGCCAGCAGACTGCCCAACTATGGCTACACCTTC
-,-,18,TRBV5-1,TRBJ2-1,CASSFKDRGGGSYNEQFF,TGCGCCAGCAGCTTCAAAGACAGGGGAGGGGGCTCCTACAATGAGCAGTTCTTC
TRBD1,-,14,TRBV27,TRBJ1-5,CASSPRGGNQPQHF,TGTGCCAGCAGTCCCAGGGGGGGCAATCAGCCCCAGCATTTT
TRBD1,-,13,TRBV11-2,TRBJ1-2,CASSGTGDGGYTF,TGTGCCAGCAGCGGGACAGGGGATGGTGGCTACACCTTC
-,-,14,TRBV5-1,TRBJ2-5,CASSLFMGSETQYF,TGCGCCAGCAGCTTGTTTATGGGGAGCGAGACCCAGTACTTC
-,-,15,TRBV6-6,TRBJ2-7,CASSYEVTSSYEQYF,TGTGCCAGCAGTTACGAGGTTACGAGCTCCTACGAGCAGTACTTC
-,-,14,TRBV29-1,TRBJ2-1,CSGSLAANYNEQFF,TGCAGCGGGTCTTTGGCGGCAAATTACAATGAGCAGTTCTTC
TRBD2,-,16,TRBV15,TRBJ2-1,CATSRGLAGAYNEQFF,TGTGCCACCAGCAGAGGACTAGCGGGAGCTTACAATGAGCAGTTCTTC
-,-,14,TRBV19,TRBJ1-1,CASFSGTINTEAFF,TGTGCCAGTTTTTCCGGGACAATTAACACTGAAGCTTTCTTT
-,once,15,TRBV11-3,TRBJ2-1,CASSLLGTVRNEQFF,TGTGCCAGCAGCTTACTAGGAACGGTAAGGAATGAGCAGTTCTTC
TRBD2,-,16,TRBV19,TRBJ2-2,CASNSASGSYTGELFF,TGTGCCAGTAATAGTGCTAGCGGGAGTTACACCGGGGAGCTGTTTTTT
-,-,12,TRBV6-5,TRBJ2-1,CASRDRLVKQFF,TGTGCCAGCAGGGATAGGCTAGTGAAGCAGTTCTTC
-,once,14,TRBV5-1,TRBJ2-7,CASSLYGSSYEQYF,TGCGCCAGCAGCTTATATGGGAGCTCCTACGAGCAGTACTTC
-,-,14,TRBV9,TRBJ1-1,CASTKGGRGTEAFF,TGTGCCAGCACCAAAGGTGGGAGAGGCACTGAAGCTTTCTTT
TRBD2,-,13,TRBV7-8,TRBJ2-5,CASSASGQETQYF,TGTGCCAGCAGCGCTAGCGGCCAAGAGACCCAGTACTTC
TRBD1,once,17,TRBV5-1,TRBJ2-2,CASRLAEDRGGVGELFF,TGCGCCAGCAGGTTGGCGGAGGACAGGGGAGGTGTCGGGGAGCTGTTTTTT
TRBD2,-,15,TRBV19,TRBJ2-1,CASSWGTSGIYEQFF,TGTGCCAGTAGTTGGGGGACTAGCGGGATTTATGAGCAGTTCTTC
-,-,10,TRBV18,TRBJ2-1,CASSQAEQFF,TGTGCCAGCTCCCAGGCTGAGCAGTTCTTC
-,few,14,TRBV19,TRBJ2-3,CASSERRVTDTQYF,TGTGCCAGTAGTGAGCGGAGGGTCACAGATACGCAGTATTTT
-,few,17,TRBV28,TRBJ1-6,CASSSVVTGAYNSPLHF,TGTGCCAGCAGTTCCGTCGTTACAGGAGCGTATAATTCACCCCTCCACTTT
TRBD2,-,14,TRBV30,TRBJ2-1,CAWSRLAGVNEQFF,TGTGCCTGGAGTCGACTAGCGGGAGTGAATGAGCAGTTCTTC
TRBD1,-,16,TRBV7-9,TRBJ1-1,CSSSSPGQAVGTEAFF,TGTTCCAGCAGCTCACCGGGACAGGCGGTAGGAACTGAAGCTTTCTTT
-,-,16,TRBV10-3,TRBJ2-2,CAISESRLLVTGELFF,TGTGCCATCAGTGAGTCTCGCCTATTAGTCACCGGGGAGCTGTTTTTT
TRBD2,-,15,TRBV2,TRBJ2-2,CASSEREGQFGELFF,TGTGCCAGCAGTGAGCGGGAGGGCCAATTCGGGGAGCTGTTTTTT
TRBD2,-,17,TRBV15,TRBJ2-3,CATSRGGSGRAGDTQYF,TGTGCCACCAGCAGAGGGGGTAGCGGGAGGGCCGGAGATACGCAGTATTTT
-,-,12,TRBV19,TRBJ1-1,CASSIDSTEAFF,TGTGCCAGTAGTATTGATAGTACTGAAGCTTTCTTT
TRBD2,-,15,TRBV7-3,TRBJ2-2,CASSPSSGNTGELFF,TGTGCCAGCAGCCCGTCTAGCGGAAACACCGGGGAGCTGTTTTTT
TRBD1,-,14,TRBV6-5,TRBJ1-4,CASSPQGRGEKLFF,TGTGCCAGCAGTCCACAGGGGAGAGGGGAAAAACTGTTTTTT
-,-,13,TRBV7-9,TRBJ2-3,CASSPPAADTQYF,TGTGCCAGCAGCCCCCCGGCGGCAGATACGCAGTATTTT
-,few,11,TRBV2,TRBJ2-5,CASTGSSEQYF,TGTGCCAGCACAGGATCTTCAGAGCAGTACTTC
-,-,13,TRBV27,TRBJ1-1,CASSQGRGTEAFF,TGTGCCAGCAGCCAAGGGAGGGGCACTGAAGCTTTCTTT
TRBD1,-,15,TRBV6-5,TRBJ1-1,CASSYEDRANTEAFF,TGTGCCAGCAGTTACGAGGACAGGGCGAACACTGAAGCTTTCTTT
TRBD2,-,15,TRBV4-1,TRBJ2-1,CASRLAGMTYNEQFF,TGCGCCAGCAGACTAGCGGGAATGACCTACAATGAGCAGTTCTTC
-,-,15,TRBV18,TRBJ2-1,CASSPSGSSYNEQFF,TGTGCCAGCTCACCTAGCGGAAGCTCCTACAATGAGCAGTTCTTC
TRBD1,few,12,TRBV28,TRBJ2-7,CASANQGAQQYF,TGTGCCAGCGCAAATCAGGGGGCCCAGCAGTACTTC
-,few,13,TRBV2,TRBJ1-1,CASIGQRNTEAFF,TGTGCCAGCATCGGACAGCGGAACACTGAAGCTTTCTTT